Listed here are 9 T cell receptor beta chains from one sample, sequenced in a study of cytomegalovirus exposure and HLA in healthy donors. The PCR employed 60 Vbeta primers together with 13 Jbeta primers. Assay used: immunoSEQ multiplex PCR; TCRdb lists only in-frame clones, some missing. The table includes 250,000 to 350,000 clones, 86% detected once. The sequenced sample was PBMCs. Receptor source: a man aged 40-49 years in good health and CMV-seropositive.

This chain joins TRBV7-2 and TRBJ1-3; D possibly corresponds to TRBD1 (5 bases). CDR3 length: 15 residues. Trimming pared 1 base from V and 0 bases from J, leaving 7 bases between. CDR1 and CDR2 (germline): SGHTA, FQGNSA. CDR3 amino acids: CASSLGQISGNTIYF. CDR3 coding DNA: TGTGCCAGCAGCTTAGGACAGATCTCTGGAAACACCATATATTTT.

The J gene is TRBJ1-1, the V gene TRBV29-1, with TRBD1 as a possible D gene (5 bases). CDR1 is SQVTM, CDR2 ANQGSEA, per germline. CDR3 size: 15 residues. V was shortened by 1 base and J by 5 bases, with 17 bases between the two germline ends. CDR3 coding DNA: TGCAGCGTTGAAGGCCCCCCCGACGGGGGGACTGAAGCTTTCTTT. This encodes CSVEGPPDGGTEAFF.

The chain has TRBV7-3 and TRBJ2-1; TRBD2 aligns across 8 bases. Trimming cost V 5 bases and J 10 bases; bases outside gene matches: 13. This CDR3 region has 15 residues. The germline CDR1 and CDR2 sequences are SGHTA and FQGTGA. The CDR3 protein is CASSPNGLARDEQFF. The DNA of the CDR3 is TGTGCCAGCAGCCCCAACGGACTAGCCCGTGACGAGCAGTTCTTC.

The chain has TRBV2 and TRBJ2-7; 9 positions agree with TRBD2. The CDR3 length is 15 residues. The V gene end was trimmed by 4 bases and the J gene end by 0 bases; junction bases not matched to a gene: 4. Germline CDR1 SNHLY, CDR2 FYNNEI. The CDR3 coding sequence is TGTGCCAGCAGTGGTCTAGCGGGACCCTCCTACGAGCAGTACTTC. Its protein is CASSGLAGPSYEQYF.

The rearrangement joins TRBV7-6 to TRBJ2-7; 9 bases agree with TRBD2. V lost 5 bases to trimming and J lost 12 bases; unmatched junction nucleotides: 20. The CDR3 has 16 residues. Per the germline V gene, CDR1 is SGHVS and CDR2 is FNYEAQ. For the CDR3, the DNA is TGTGCCAGCAGCCCACTCGTGGGTAGCGGGGGCCGAGCCTTGTACTTC. Protein product: CASSPLVGSGGRALYF.

This sequence joins TRBV19 and TRBJ2-7, with 10 bases lining up with TRBD1. CDR3 length: 14 amino acids. J was trimmed by 2 bases and V by 7 bases; bases with no gene match: 5. The germline V gene has CDR1 LNHDA and CDR2 SQIVND (reference sequence). The CDR3 sequence is CASNHGTGAYEQYF. CDR3 in DNA: TGTGCCAGTAACCATGGGACAGGGGCCTACGAGCAGTACTTC.

This chain uses TRBV13 with TRBJ2-7, with D perhaps TRBD1 (7 bases). Germline CDR1 is PRHDT and CDR2 is FYEKMQ (reference sequence). Trimming removed 5 bases at V and 3 bases at J, with 11 bases between. The CDR3 runs 13 residues. For the CDR3, the DNA is TGTGCCAGCAGCGGGAGGACAGGCTACGAGCAGTACTTC. Its protein product is CASSGRTGYEQYF.

V and J are TRBV19 and TRBJ2-1, with 11 bases matching TRBD1. The CDR3 covers 17 residues. CDR1 is LNHDA, CDR2 SQIVND, per germline (reference sequence). The trim removed 5 bases at V and 6 bases at J, leaving 12 bases unmatched. CDR3 loop: CASSVPGQGVDGNEQFF. The CDR3 DNA reads as TGTGCCAGTAGTGTACCGGGACAGGGGGTTGACGGCAATGAGCAGTTCTTC.

The chain employs TRBV19 and TRBJ1-1, with a possible D match to TRBD1 (5 bases). The CDR3 runs 15 residues. With 7 bases removed from V and 1 base from J, the gap between germline ends came to 16 bases. CDR1 is LNHDA and CDR2 is SQIVND in the germline V gene (reference sequence). In DNA form, the CDR3 reads TGTGCCAGTACCCAAGGCCGGGGGGGGAACACTGAAGCTTTCTTT. Protein sequence: CASTQGRGGNTEAFF.